One sample yielded the 16 T cell receptor beta chains listed below, sequenced in a study of T cell changes during pregnancy in multiple sclerosis. Profiling relied on immunoSEQ multiplex PCR, and the TCRdb table lists in-frame clones only, not all of them. Altogether 65,000 to 80,000 clones are present, more than 90% being singletons, with the ten largest covering approximately 0.2%. The sequencing used CD4+ T cells from peripheral blood mononuclear cells, collected before pregnancy. The receptor set was obtained from a female donor with multiple sclerosis, enrolled in a pregnancy study.

The V call is TRBV5-6, the J call TRBJ1-2; TRBD1 aligns across 8 bases. The CDR3 covers 15 residues. V lost 1 base to trimming and J lost 3 bases; unmatched junction nucleotides: 5. Germline V lookup: CDR1 SGHDT, CDR2 YYEEEE. The CDR3 DNA follows: TGTGCCAGCAGCTTGCTGGACAGGGATTACTATGGCTACACCTTC. Translated: CASSLLDRDYYGYTF.

The rearrangement joins TRBV7-9 to TRBJ1-5; the D gene is possibly TRBD1 (6 bases). V lost 1 base, J lost 5 bases, and 12 bases lay in between. Germline CDR1 is SEHNR and CDR2 is FQNEAQ (reference sequence). The CDR3 consists of 15 residues. The CDR3 region has the DNA TGTGCCAGCAGCTTAGAAGGGACAAAGGATCAGCCCCAGCATTTT. As protein: CASSLEGTKDQPQHF.

The rearrangement joins TRBV28 to TRBJ1-5; TRBD1 matches 11 bases. The ends lost 6 bases at V and 7 bases at J; junction bases unmatched: 14. Germline assignment: CDR1 MDHEN and CDR2 SYDVKM. This CDR3 is built from 17 residues. CDR3 coding DNA: TGTGCCAGCAGCTACAATCCGGGACAGGGGGGACGGCAGCCCCAGCATTTT. Protein: CASSYNPGQGGRQPQHF. The complete variable domain, with remaining parts taken from reference TRBV28 and TRBJ1-5, reads DVKVTQSSRYLVKRTGEKVFLECVQDMDHENMFWYRQDPGLGLRLIYFSYDVKMKEKGDIPEGYSVSREKKERFSLILESASTNQTSMYLCASSYNPGQGGRQPQHFGDGTRLSIL.

This clone has just one count. The chain combines TRBV6-6 with TRBJ2-7, with TRBD2 matching over 8 bases. The CDR3 loop spans 13 amino acids. Germline V gene data show CDR1 as MNHNY and CDR2 as SVGAGI (reference sequence). With 6 bases clipped from V and 3 bases from J, the junction kept 4 bases outside the gene matches. The CDR3 DNA sequence: TGTGCCAGCAGACTAGCGGAGAGCTACGAGCAGTACTTC. This encodes CASRLAESYEQYF.

The V gene is TRBV2, the J gene TRBJ1-2, with D possibly being TRBD1 (6 bases). V was cut by 4 bases and J by 3 bases, with 9 bases left in between. The CDR3 runs 13 residues. The germline gives CDR1 SNHLY, CDR2 FYNNEI. The CDR3, as DNA: TGTGCCAGCAGTGCTGGGGGCGACTATGGCTACACCTTC. Its translation: CASSAGGDYGYTF.

The J gene is TRBJ1-3, the V gene TRBV29-1; D remains ambiguous. This CDR3 is 13 amino acids long. Germline V gene lookup returns CDR1 SQVTM and CDR2 ANQGSEA. V lost 3 bases and J 4 bases, leaving 10 bases between the germline ends. CDR3 in DNA: TGCAGCGTTGAGTCAGGTTTGGGAAACACCATATATTTT. Translation gives CSVESGLGNTIYF. The complete variable domain, with remaining parts taken from reference TRBV29-1 and TRBJ1-3, reads SAVISQKPSRDICQRGTSLTIQCQVDSQVTMMFWYRQQPGQSLTLIATANQGSEATYESGFVIDKFPISRPNLTFSTLTVSNMSPEDSSIYLCSVESGLGNTIYFGEGSWLTVV.

CDR3 sequence (DNA): TGTGCCAGCGCCACGGACGGACTAGCGGGAAATCTTCGGGAGCTGTTTTTT. It yields the protein CASATDGLAGNLRELFF. This chain joins TRBV9 and TRBJ2-2, with TRBD2 identical over 12 bases. V lost 7 bases, J lost 9 bases, and 16 bases stayed unmatched. The CDR3 length is 17 residues. Germline V gene data show CDR1 as SGDLS and CDR2 as YYNGEE.

The rearrangement joins TRBV30 to TRBJ2-3, with D possibly TRBD2 on 7 matching bases. The CDR3 is 15 amino acids. V was pared by 1 base and J by 2 bases, with 13 bases between. The germline V gene encodes CDR1 GTSNPN and CDR2 SVGIG (reference sequence). The CDR3 loop reads CAWSESGTLTDTQYF. DNA for the CDR3: TGTGCCTGGAGTGAGAGCGGGACACTCACAGATACGCAGTATTTT.

The chain combines TRBV7-6 with TRBJ1-3; 7 positions match TRBD1. From germline, CDR1 is SGHVS and CDR2 FNYEAQ. This CDR3 is built from 17 residues. V dropped 5 bases and J dropped 0; count of bases not matched to a gene: 10. CDR3 residues: CASSQRGGQSSGNTIYF. The CDR3 DNA is TGTGCCAGCAGCCAAAGAGGGGGCCAGAGCTCTGGAAACACCATATATTTT.

In nucleotides, the CDR3 is TGTGCCAGCAGCAAAGGGGTGACAGTATCCGGGGAGCTGTTTTTT. It codes for CASSKGVTVSGELFF. J is TRBJ2-2 and V is TRBV9; D is perhaps TRBD1 (5 bases). Germline V lookup: CDR1 SGDLS, CDR2 YYNGEE. The CDR3 sequence is 15 residues long. V lost 4 bases and J 6 bases, leaving 16 bases between the germline ends.

The genes are TRBV29-1 and TRBJ1-1; tentatively, D is TRBD1 (6 bases). CDR3 size: 13 residues. Germline lookup yields CDR1 SQVTM and CDR2 ANQGSEA. Trimming shortened V by 4 bases and J by 4 bases, and 13 bases separated the two germline ends. The CDR3 nucleotides read TGCAGCGTTGTGGGTAGGGGGGGCACTGAAGCTTTCTTT. Its translation is CSVVGRGGTEAFF.

The rearrangement uses TRBV30 and TRBJ1-4; 9 positions agree with TRBD1. Trimming took 3 bases from V and 6 from J; bases not matched to a gene: 14. The CDR3 length is 17 residues. Germline assignment: CDR1 GTSNPN and CDR2 SVGIG (reference sequence). For the CDR3, the DNA is TGTGCCTGGAGGAGGGACAGGGCAACCACTTTGGATGAAAAACTGTTTTTT. Protein product: CAWRRDRATTLDEKLFF. The complete variable domain, with remaining parts taken from reference TRBV30 and TRBJ1-4, reads SQTIHQWPATLVQPVGSPLSLECTVEGTSNPNLYWYRQAAGRGLQLLFYSVGIGQISSEVPQNLSASRPQDRQFILSSKKLLLSDSGFYLCAWRRDRATTLDEKLFFGSGTQLSVL.

This clone was seen only once. The chain recombines TRBV15 with TRBJ2-1; 9 nucleotides line up with TRBD1. Germline CDR1 is LNHNV and CDR2 is YYDKDF (reference sequence). The CDR3 runs 17 residues. Germline trimming cut 1 base from V and 8 bases from J; bases unmatched to any gene: 12. The CDR3 DNA follows: TGTGCCACCAGCAGAGCCATACCGGGACAGGGAATCGATGAGCAGTTCTTC. This sequence encodes CATSRAIPGQGIDEQFF.

The rearrangement joins TRBV29-1 to TRBJ1-2; possible D gene TRBD1, 5 bases. Germline V CDR1 and CDR2: SQVTM, ANQGSEA. The CDR3 spans 13 residues. V was trimmed by 3 bases and J by 7 bases, leaving 15 bases between them. The CDR3 DNA reads TGCAGCGTTGACGACGGAGGGGTAGGTGGCTACACCTTC. This gives the protein CSVDDGGVGGYTF.

A few counts support this clone. The V and J genes are TRBV19 and TRBJ1-3, with unresolved D. The germline V gene encodes CDR1 LNHDA and CDR2 SQIVND (reference sequence). Deletions cut 5 bases from V and 1 base from J, with 6 bases between. This CDR3 has 13 amino acids. CDR3 region: CASSLLSGNTIYF. The CDR3 DNA sequence: TGTGCCAGTAGTTTATTATCTGGAAACACCATATATTTT.

The chain combines TRBV5-6 with TRBJ2-7, with a tentative D call TRBD2 (6 bases). Trimming stripped 4 bases from V and 2 bases from J, with 16 bases between. The CDR3 contains 15 residues. Germline CDR1 and CDR2: SGHDT and YYEEEE. CDR3 nucleotide sequence: TGTGCCAGCAGCCCCTTGGGGGGAGAAACCTACGAGCAGTACTTC. As protein: CASSPLGGETYEQYF.